The text below deals with one T cell receptor beta chain. What it recognizes is unknown. Sequencing was performed with immunoSEQ multiplex PCR; in TCRdb, only in-frame clones are kept and a portion is missing. The table has about 2 million clones, about 95% seen once. The sample comes from a study of shared clonotypes between healthy human individuals. Study observations and caveats: Exclusively blood specimens were collected; tissue repertoires likely differ.

Trimming at V came to 4 bases and at J to 5 bases, leaving 8 bases not matched to a gene. The length of the CDR3 is 15 residues. Per germline, CDR1 MGHRA and CDR2 YSYEKL. CD45RO negativity and positive selection for CCR7 defined naive CD8 cells, a population that excluded terminally differentiated effector memory CD45RA+ cells. None of the donors, who were healthy HIV-negative adults, had recently had acute infections or vaccinations. Sequences were obtained from naive CD8+ T cells sorted from blood. The gene calls are TRBV4-1 and TRBJ2-7, with 10 bases matching TRBD1. This clonotype was obtained from a man younger than 30 in good health. CDR3 sequence: CASSPLTGTGDEQYF. In DNA form, the CDR3 reads TGCGCCAGCAGCCCCCTGACCGGGACAGGGGACGAGCAGTACTTC.